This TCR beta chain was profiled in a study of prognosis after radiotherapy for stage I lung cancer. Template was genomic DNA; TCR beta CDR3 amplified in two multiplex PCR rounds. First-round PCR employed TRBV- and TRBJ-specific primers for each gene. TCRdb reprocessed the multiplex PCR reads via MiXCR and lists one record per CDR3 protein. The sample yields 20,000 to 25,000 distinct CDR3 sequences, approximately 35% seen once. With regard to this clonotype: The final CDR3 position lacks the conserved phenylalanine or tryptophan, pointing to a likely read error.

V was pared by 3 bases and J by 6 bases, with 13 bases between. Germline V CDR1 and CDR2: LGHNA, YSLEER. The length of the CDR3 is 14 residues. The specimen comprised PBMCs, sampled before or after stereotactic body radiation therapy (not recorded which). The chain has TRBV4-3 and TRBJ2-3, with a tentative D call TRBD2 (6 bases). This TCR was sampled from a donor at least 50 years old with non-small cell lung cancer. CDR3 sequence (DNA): TGCGCCAGCAGCCATGGAGGGCCGGCGGATACGCAGTATCTT. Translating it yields CASSHGGPADTQYL.